This T cell receptor beta chain derives from a study of neurological immune-mediated disorders. This clonotype was detected many times. Its specificity is not known. Unsorted libraries were generated from 2 million PBMCs held at -80 degrees C. The CDR3 contains 13 residues. V was shortened by 5 bases and J by 7 bases, with 14 bases between the two germline ends. Study observations and caveats: HTLV-1-associated myelopathy displayed the greatest TCR clonal expansion, and multiple sclerosis exhibited the smallest, lower than that of healthy controls.

The team produced cDNA through 5'RACE using 10-nucleotide random UMIs. TCRdb independently ran MiXCR on the 5' RACE reads; one entry per CDR3 protein. The data contain 50,000 or so distinct CDR3 sequences, 3% to 4% of them singletons. The receptor was derived from a man in his forties or fifties with multiple sclerosis. The J gene is TRBJ1-2, the V gene TRBV12-3 or TRBV12-4; the D gene is possibly TRBD1 (6 bases). Sequenced sample: PBMCs. The CDR3 DNA is TGTGCCAGCAGTCCGCGGGGGGCTAGTGGCTACACCTTC. Residues: CASSPRGASGYTF.